Sequencing of this T cell receptor (beta chain) was carried out in a study of OX40 agonist ivuxolimab in advanced cancers. At the level of the whole study: Ivuxolimab, which targeted the costimulatory receptor OX40 (CD134), was an agonistic, fully human IgG2 monoclonal antibody. Intravenous ivuxolimab was administered to patients every 2 weeks at six dose levels: 0.01, 0.1, 0.3, 1.5, 3 and 10 mg/kg. Among the roughly 52 dose-escalation patients, approximately 20 had hepatocellular carcinoma, roughly 15 melanoma, 9 renal cell carcinoma and 9 head and neck cancer. A male proportion of almost 85% and a mean age of around 60 years, ranging from 23 to 79, were recorded for the dose-escalation cohort. Patients were allowed to have had prior anti-PD-1, anti-PD-L1 or anti-CTLA-4 therapy, and 40% of the dose-escalation patients had been treated with checkpoint inhibitors. Partial responses occurred in three dose-escalation patients, of whom one had hepatocellular carcinoma and two had cutaneous melanoma. The point of sequencing TCRbeta in the periphery was to test whether ivuxolimab changed TCR sequence diversity and drove clonal T-cell expansion. The paper reports the monotherapy dose-escalation portion (N of about 52 patients) of the phase I ivuxolimab trial. Summary of the overall study and its limitations: On average, CD8+ T cells showed more expanded clones than CD4+ T cells after ivuxolimab. Low levels of normalized T-cell clonal expansion were also shown by some nonresponding patients. The antigen specificity of the peripheral T cells that underwent clonal expansion was not determined. At doses of 0.1 to 3.0 mg/kg, clonal expansion of both CD4+ and CD8+ blood T cells was observed from baseline to week 6. In partial responders in the 0.1-3.0 mg/kg groups, normalized peripheral clonal expansion was found to be among the lowest, especially among CD8+ T cells.

Genomic DNA was isolated from the sorted cells so that the TCRbeta CDR3 region could be sequenced. TCRbeta CDR3 regions were sequenced using the immunoSEQ Assay. This immuneACCESS table, as held by TCRdb, lists in-frame sequences with V and J called but not all clones. Of the missing ones, under half trace to an unresolved V gene in checked studies; the others have no known cause. Here the sample has about 79,000 clones; 90% occur a single time. The ten biggest clones cover around 0.35% of the sample. The trial excluded patients who had a history of autoimmune disease or were on systemic immunosuppression. In every dose cohort, peripheral blood was drawn for TCR sequencing at baseline, cycle 4 day 1, and cycle 7 day 1. Samples came from an open-label, multicenter, first-in-human phase I dose-escalation trial of ivuxolimab. Adults with locally advanced or metastatic melanoma, renal cell, hepatocellular, or head and neck squamous cell carcinoma were enrolled in the trial. Before TCR sequencing, CD4+ T cells and CD8+ T cells were sorted from peripheral blood as separate populations.

Looking up the germline V gene yields CDR1 SQVTM and CDR2 ANQGSEA. Counted from cysteine to phenylalanine, this CDR3 has 13 amino acids. Only CDR3 DNA is held: 39 bases, read in frame from base 1. Germline trimming: 4 bases from V, 2 bases from J; junction bases outside gene matches: 4. Notes on this clone: Its antigen is currently not known. The sample holds no much larger clone one base away, and base qualities are not on file.

The starting material was CD4+ or CD8+ T cells sorted from blood, obtained in a trial of the OX40 agonist ivuxolimab. The sequence derives from an adult with an advanced solid tumor such as melanoma, head and neck, liver or kidney cancer. This chain is built from TRBV29-1 and TRBJ2-5; 7 middle bases align to TRBD1. The CDR3 region: CSVAGGRQETQYF. The sequence in DNA is TGCAGCGTTGCAGGGGGTAGGCAAGAGACCCAGTACTTC.